Shown below are 2 T cell receptor beta chains from a single sample sequenced in a study of OX40 agonist ivuxolimab in advanced cancers. Measured with immunoSEQ multiplex PCR; TCRdb has only the in-frame clones, and not every one. The table lists approximately 100,000 clones, over 85% of them singletons. This specimen was CD4+ or CD8+ T cells sorted from blood, taken in a trial of the OX40 agonist ivuxolimab. The receptor source for this set is an adult with an advanced solid tumor such as melanoma, head and neck, liver or kidney cancer.

This sequence joins TRBV10-3 and TRBJ2-7; D not resolved. The CDR3 contains 14 residues. Germline CDR1 ENHRY, CDR2 SYGVKD. Trimming took 0 bases from V and 4 from J, leaving 10 bases between them. CDR3 sequence reads: CAISESMVLYEQYF. CDR3 DNA: TGTGCCATCAGTGAGTCTATGGTATTATACGAGCAGTACTTC.

The rearrangement joins TRBV5-1 to TRBJ2-7; the D is unclear. The V and J ends lost 4 bases and 0 bases respectively, with 11 bases between them. The CDR3 consists of 14 residues. Germline V gene sequence: CDR1 SGHRS, CDR2 YFSETQ. This CDR3 reads CASSRSDGSYEQYF. As DNA, the CDR3 is TGCGCCAGCAGCCGTTCGGACGGCTCCTACGAGCAGTACTTC.